This TCR beta chain was retrieved from a study of Ad26.COV2.S vaccination and SARS-CoV-2 variants. Points from the study as a whole: Vaccine and placebo recipients had comparable breadth of non-spike TCRs.

This CDR3 is built from 16 residues. CDR1 and CDR2 from the germline V gene are SGHAT and FQNNGV. The V segment lost 1 base and the J segment 5 bases; nucleotides outside the gene matches: 4. Measured with immunoSEQ multiplex PCR; TCRdb has only the in-frame clones, and not every one. The repertoire consists of roughly 300,000 clones, with 65% to 90% occurring once and the leading ten covering roughly 10%. Treatment reported: 15 to 20 received Ad26.COV2.S at low or high dose, single or two shots; 5 received placebo; per-sample allocation not given. Sample collection was performed on day 63 after the first vaccine or placebo injection. The donor's status was that of an adult aged 18-55 years in Boston. Points on this clone: The antigen remains undetermined.

This chain joins TRBV11-2 and TRBJ2-1; 11 bases align to TRBD2. The source was peripheral blood, collected in a trial of Ad26.COV2.S vaccine versus placebo. The TCR originated in a person between 18 and 65 years old who received the Ad26.COV2.S COVID-19 vaccine or a placebo. CDR3 in amino acids: CASSLGSGRAHNEQFF. CDR3 nucleotides: TGTGCCAGCAGCTTAGGTAGCGGGAGGGCTCACAATGAGCAGTTCTTC.